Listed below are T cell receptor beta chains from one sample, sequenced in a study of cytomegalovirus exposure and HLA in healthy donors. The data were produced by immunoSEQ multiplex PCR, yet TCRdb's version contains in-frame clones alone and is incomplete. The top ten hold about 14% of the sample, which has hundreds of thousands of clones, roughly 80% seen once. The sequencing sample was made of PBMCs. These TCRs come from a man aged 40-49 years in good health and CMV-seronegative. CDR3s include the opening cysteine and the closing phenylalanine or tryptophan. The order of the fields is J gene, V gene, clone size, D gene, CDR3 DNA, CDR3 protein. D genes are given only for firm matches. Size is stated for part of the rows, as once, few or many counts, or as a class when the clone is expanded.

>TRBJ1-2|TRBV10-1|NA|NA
TGCGCCAGCAGTCTCCCGGGGTTGTATGGCTACACCTTC
CASSLPGLYGYTF
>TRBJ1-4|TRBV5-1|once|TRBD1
TGCGCCAGCAGCAACGGACAGGGTCGTAATGAAAAACTGTTTTTT
CASSNGQGRNEKLFF
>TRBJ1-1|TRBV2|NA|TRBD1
TGTGCCAGCACCCAGGGGGCGCGGACTGAAGCTTTCTTT
CASTQGARTEAFF
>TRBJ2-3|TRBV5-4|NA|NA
TGTGCCAGCAGCTTGCCAGGGTTGCCAGATACGCAGTATTTT
CASSLPGLPDTQYF
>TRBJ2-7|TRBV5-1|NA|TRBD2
TGCGCCAGCAGCTTGCGGGAGGCCGACGAGCAGTACTTC
CASSLREADEQYF
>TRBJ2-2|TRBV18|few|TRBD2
TGTGCCAGCTCCCCCAACCGGGGGGCGAACACCGGGGAGCTGTTTTTT
CASSPNRGANTGELFF
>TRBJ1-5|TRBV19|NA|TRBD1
TGTGCCAGTAGTATAGGGAGGACAGGGTCAAATCAGCCCCAGCATTTT
CASSIGRTGSNQPQHF
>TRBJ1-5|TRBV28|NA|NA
TGTGCCAGCACCGACGTCCGGAGATATAGCAATCAGCCCCAGCATTTT
CASTDVRRYSNQPQHF
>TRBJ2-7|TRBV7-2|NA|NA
TGTGCCAGCAGCTCAGCCCCCCTTCAGGGCCCCTACGAGCAGTACTTC
CASSSAPLQGPYEQYF
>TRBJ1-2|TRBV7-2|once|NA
TGTGCCAGCAGCCTTGGGGGGGCGCAGACAAACTATGGCTACACCTTC
CASSLGGAQTNYGYTF
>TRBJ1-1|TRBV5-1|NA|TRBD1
TGCGCCAGCAGCCAAGGACAGGGAGGGACTGAAGCTTTCTTT
CASSQGQGGTEAFF
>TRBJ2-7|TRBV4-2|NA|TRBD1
TGTGCCAGCAGCCATGGACTGGACAGGACCTACGAGCAGTACTTC
CASSHGLDRTYEQYF
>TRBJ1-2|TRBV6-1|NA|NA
TGTGCCAGCAGCGGGGCGCAAGAAGGGGGCTATGGCTACACCTTC
CASSGAQEGGYGYTF
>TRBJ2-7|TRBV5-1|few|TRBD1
TGCGCCAGCAGCTCCTCCGGGACAGATTACGAGCAGTACTTC
CASSSSGTDYEQYF
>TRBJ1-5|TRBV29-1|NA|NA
TGCAGCGTACAGGCGGCACAAGATCAGCCCCAGCATTTT
CSVQAAQDQPQHF
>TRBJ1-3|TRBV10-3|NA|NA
TGTGCCATCCGCCGAGGCTCTGGAAACACCATATATTTT
CAIRRGSGNTIYF
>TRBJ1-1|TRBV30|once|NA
TGTGCCTGGAATAAACAGGTGAACACTGAAGCTTTCTTT
CAWNKQVNTEAFF
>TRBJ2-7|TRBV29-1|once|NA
TGCAGCGTTGAAGGGGAGAGCTCCTACGAGCAGTACTTC
CSVEGESSYEQYF
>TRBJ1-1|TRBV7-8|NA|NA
TGTGCCAGCAGGGCGGGGGCGAACACTGAAGCTTTCTTT
CASRAGANTEAFF
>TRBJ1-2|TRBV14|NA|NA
TGTGCCAGCAGCCAATTCGGTTATGGCTACACCTTC
CASSQFGYGYTF
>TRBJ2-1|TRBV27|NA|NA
TGTGCCAGCAGTTTATCTTCTTCCGGGGAGCAGTTCTTC
CASSLSSSGEQFF
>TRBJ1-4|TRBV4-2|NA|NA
TGTGCCAGCAGCCAAATGGACAGCGATAATGAAAAGCTGTTTTTT
CASSQMDSDNEKLFF
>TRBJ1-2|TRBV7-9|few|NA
TGTGCCAGCAGCTTAATATTAAACAGGGCCTATGGCTACACCTTC
CASSLILNRAYGYTF
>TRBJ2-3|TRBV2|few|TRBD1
TGTGCCAGCAGTGACCGGGACAGGGGAGACTTTACGCAGTATTTT
CASSDRDRGDFTQYF